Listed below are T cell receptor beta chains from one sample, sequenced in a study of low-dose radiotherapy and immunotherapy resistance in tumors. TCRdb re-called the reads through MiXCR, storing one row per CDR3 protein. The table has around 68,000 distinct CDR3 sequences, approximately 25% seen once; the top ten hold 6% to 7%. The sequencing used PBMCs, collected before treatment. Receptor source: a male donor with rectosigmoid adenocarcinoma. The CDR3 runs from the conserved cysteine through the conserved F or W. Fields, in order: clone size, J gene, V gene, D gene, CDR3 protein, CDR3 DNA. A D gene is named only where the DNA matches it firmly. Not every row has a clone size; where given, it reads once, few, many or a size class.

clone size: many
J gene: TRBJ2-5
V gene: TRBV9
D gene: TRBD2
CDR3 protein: CASSALRGLAGETQYF
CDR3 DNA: TGTGCCAGCAGCGCCCTACGAGGACTAGCGGGAGAGACCCAGTACTTC

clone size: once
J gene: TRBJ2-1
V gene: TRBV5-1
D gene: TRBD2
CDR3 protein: CASRSVAGGPNEQFF
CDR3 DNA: TGCGCCAGCAGAAGCGTAGCGGGAGGGCCCAATGAGCAGTTCTTC

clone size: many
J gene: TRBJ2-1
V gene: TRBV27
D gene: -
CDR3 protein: CASSLRAATPYNEQFF
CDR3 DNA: TGTGCCAGCAGTTTAAGGGCTGCCACCCCCTACAATGAGCAGTTCTTC

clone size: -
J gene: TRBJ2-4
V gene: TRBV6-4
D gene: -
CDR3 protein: CASSDSRASDIQYF
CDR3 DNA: TGTGCCAGCAGTGACTCGAGGGCCTCCGACATTCAGTACTTC

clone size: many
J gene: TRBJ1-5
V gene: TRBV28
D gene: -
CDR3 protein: CASSSEYQPQHF
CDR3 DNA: TGTGCCAGCAGTTCGGAGTATCAGCCCCAGCATTTT

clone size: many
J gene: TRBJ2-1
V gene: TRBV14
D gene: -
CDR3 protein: CASSLLASSYNEQFF
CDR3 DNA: TGTGCCAGCAGCCTTCTAGCGAGTTCATACAATGAGCAGTTCTTC

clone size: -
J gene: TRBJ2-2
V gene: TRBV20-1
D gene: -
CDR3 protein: CSATDSPTGELFF
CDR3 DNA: TGCAGTGCTACGGACTCCCCCACCGGGGAGCTGTTTTTT

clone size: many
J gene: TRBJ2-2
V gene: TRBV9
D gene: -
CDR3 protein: CASSVGHSGELFF
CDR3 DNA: TGTGCCAGCAGCGTCGGACATTCCGGGGAGCTGTTTTTT

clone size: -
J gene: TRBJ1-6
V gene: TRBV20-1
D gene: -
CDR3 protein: CSARGGTEKKNSPLHF
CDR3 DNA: TGCAGTGCTAGGGGGGGGACGGAGAAGAAAAATTCACCCCTCCACTTT

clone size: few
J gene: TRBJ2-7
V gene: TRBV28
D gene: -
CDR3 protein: CASTTTYEQYF
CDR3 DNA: TGTGCCAGCACCACGACCTACGAGCAGTACTTC

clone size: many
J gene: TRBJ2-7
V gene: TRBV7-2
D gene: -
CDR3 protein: CASSPRLVNEQYF
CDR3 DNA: TGTGCCAGCAGCCCCCGACTAGTCAACGAGCAGTACTTC

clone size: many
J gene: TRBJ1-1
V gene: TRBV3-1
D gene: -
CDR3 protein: CASSQKGALNTEAFF
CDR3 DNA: TGTGCCAGCAGCCAGAAAGGGGCCCTGAACACTGAAGCTTTCTTT

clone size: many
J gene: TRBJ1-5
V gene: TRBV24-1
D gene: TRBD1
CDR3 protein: CATSEPGTGRQPQHF
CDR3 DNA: TGTGCCACCAGTGAGCCCGGGACAGGGCGTCAGCCCCAGCATTTT

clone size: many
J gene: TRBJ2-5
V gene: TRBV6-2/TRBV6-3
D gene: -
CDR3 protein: CASAPRQETQYF
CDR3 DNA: TGTGCCAGCGCCCCCCGACAAGAGACCCAGTACTTC

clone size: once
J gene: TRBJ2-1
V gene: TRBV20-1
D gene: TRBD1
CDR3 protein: CNARTHGTGGNEQFF
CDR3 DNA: TGCAATGCTAGAACCCACGGGACAGGGGGAAATGAGCAGTTCTTC

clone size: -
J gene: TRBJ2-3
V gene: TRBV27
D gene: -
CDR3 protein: CASSLVPTPNTQYF
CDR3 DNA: TGTGCCAGCAGTTTAGTACCGACCCCTAATACGCAGTATTTT